This T cell receptor beta chain was retrieved from a study of blood T cell repertoires in COVID-19. As for the study in general: Material from acute and convalescent COVID-19 was sourced from the United States, Italy and Spain.

The recovered donors of Cohort 3 showed two negative PCRs, clearance, or symptom resolution. The CDR3 has 13 residues. V was shortened by 5 bases and J by 1 base, with 8 bases between the two germline ends. Germline values: CDR1 SGHVS, CDR2 FQNEAQ. Here immunoSEQ multiplex PCR was the method, and the copy in TCRdb shows in-frame clones only, minus some. The sample lists about 480,000 clones, roughly 90% occurring once. The receptor comes from a woman in her thirties or forties who had recovered from COVID-19. The gene calls are TRBV7-8 and TRBJ1-1; D might be TRBD1 (6 bases). The specimen was PBMCs or T cells enriched from blood (not recorded which). CDR3: CASSEQGNTEAFF. The CDR3, as DNA: TGTGCCAGCAGCGAACAGGGGAACACTGAAGCTTTCTTT.